This TCR beta chain was found in a study of blood T cells in healthy people across ages. This clonotype was counted a few times. CDR3 length: 15 residues. Germline lookup yields CDR1 SGHAT and CDR2 FQNNGV. The ends lost 1 base at V and 2 bases at J; junction bases unmatched: 3. PCR was performed a second time for about 6 to 12 cycles using a sample-barcoded 5' primer and a J-beta primer mix. TCRdb ran MiXCR on the 5' RACE reads and lists one entry per CDR3 protein. The sample lists approximately 730,000 distinct CDR3 sequences, about 42% seen once, with 20% to 25% in the top ten. This chain connects TRBV11-2 to TRBJ2-3; 7 bases match TRBD2. The sequenced material came from blood. This clonotype was sampled from a woman aged 60-75 years in good health. The CDR3 coding sequence is TGTGCCAGCAGCTTAGTAGCGGGCCACACAGATACGCAGTATTTT. Translating it yields CASSLVAGHTDTQYF.